This section outlines one T cell receptor beta chain sequence together with its context. Its antigen is unknown. The sample belongs to a study of post-analysis software for immune sequencing data. General study results and limits: Among roughly 5 TRBV segments more frequent in patients than controls were TRBV5-6, TRBV5-1 and TRBV20-1. Normalized Chao1 diversity in multiple sclerosis patients fell significantly below that of controls. Analysis by F measure revealed that same-batch samples clustered strongly together.

Included in the TCR beta cDNA libraries were unique molecular identifiers. MiXCR was run by TCRdb on the PCR reads, yielding one entry per CDR3 protein. The table lists under 650,000 distinct CDR3 sequences, 44% of them singletons. The CDR3 extends over 16 amino acids. Per germline, CDR1 SGHAT and CDR2 FQNNGV. The chain uses TRBV11-2 and TRBJ2-4; 9 bases agree with TRBD1. The better agreement between TRBJ2-5 and the DNA end casts doubt on the J call. Material for sequencing was blood. The TCR was taken from a girl between 5 and 17 years old with multiple sclerosis. The CDR3 coding sequence is TGTGCCAGCAGTCAATCCGGGACAGGGAGGCAAGAGACCCAGTACTTC. Amino acids: CASSQSGTGRQETQYF.